Shown below are 8 T cell receptor beta chains from a single sample sequenced in a study of blood T cell repertoires in COVID-19. The protocol was immunoSEQ multiplex PCR, while the TCRdb copy is restricted to in-frame clones and leaves out a portion. This table holds 120,000 to 150,000 clones, 80% to 90% found once. Sequenced input: peripheral blood. The receptors originated from a woman aged 50 to 60 in a cohort sampled during active or convalescent COVID-19.

The J gene is TRBJ2-7, the V gene TRBV5-1, with 8 bases matching TRBD1. CDR1 and CDR2 (germline): SGHRS, YFSETQ. CDR3 size: 14 residues. The V gene end was trimmed by 5 bases and the J gene end by 0 bases; junction bases not matched to a gene: 4. As DNA, the CDR3 is TGCGCCAGCAGGGGCACAGGGGGCTCCTACGAGCAGTACTTC. Amino acid sequence: CASRGTGGSYEQYF.

J is TRBJ2-1 and V is TRBV30, with 10 bases lining up with TRBD2. This CDR3 is built from 17 residues. V was clipped by 7 bases and J by 0 bases; unmatched bases: 12. CDR1 is GTSNPN and CDR2 is SVGIG in the germline V gene (reference sequence). For the CDR3, the DNA is TGTGCCTCCACCAGTCCTAGCGGGGGTTTCTCCTACAATGAGCAGTTCTTC. This translates into CASTSPSGGFSYNEQFF.

The V gene is TRBV6-1, the J gene TRBJ2-4, with D uncertain. The germline V gene has CDR1 MNHNS and CDR2 SASEGT. The CDR3 has 16 residues. V shed 3 bases and J shed 0 bases, with 12 bases lying between them. For the CDR3, the DNA is TGTGCCAGCAGTGATAAGGCAAGACTAGCCAAAAACATTCAGTACTTC. Protein product: CASSDKARLAKNIQYF.

This clone turned up a few times. The chain combines TRBV11-2 with TRBJ1-6; D might be TRBD1 (5 bases). Germline V gives CDR1 SGHAT, CDR2 FQNNGV. Trimming took 2 bases from V and 6 from J, leaving 8 bases between them. CDR3 length equals 14 residues. The CDR3 DNA is TGTGCCAGCAGCTTACAGGGAGGTAATTCACCCCTCCACTTT. Translation: CASSLQGGNSPLHF.

This clone was seen more than once but under ten times. The chain uses TRBV4-3 and TRBJ2-7, with 8 bases that match TRBD2. CDR1 is LGHNA, CDR2 YSLEER, per germline. V shed 0 bases, J shed 2 bases, and the junction held 6 bases outside the gene matches. This CDR3 has 16 amino acids. This chain's CDR3 is CASSQDLRGVTYEQYF. The CDR3 DNA sequence: TGCGCCAGCAGCCAAGATCTGCGGGGGGTTACCTACGAGCAGTACTTC.

V and J are TRBV7-3 and TRBJ2-3; 9 bases map to TRBD1. V shed 6 bases and J 6 bases; nucleotides not matched to a gene: 13. The CDR3 loop spans 16 amino acids. Germline-derived CDR1 and CDR2 are SGHTA and FQGTGA. The CDR3 loop reads CASSTPGQGGSDTQYF. The CDR3 nucleotides read TGTGCCAGCAGTACCCCGGGACAGGGTGGGTCCGATACGCAGTATTTT. The complete variable domain, with remaining parts taken from reference TRBV7-3 and TRBJ2-3, reads GAGVSQTPSNKVTEKGKYVELRCDPISGHTALYWYRQSLGQGPEFLIYFQGTGAADDSGLPNDRFFAVRPEGSVSTLKIQRTERGDSAVYLCASSTPGQGGSDTQYFGPGTRLTVL.

The rearrangement joins TRBV6-5 to TRBJ1-2, with TRBD1 as a possible D gene (6 bases). CDR3 length: 13 residues. Germline-derived CDR1 and CDR2 are MNHEY and SVGAGI. V lost 6 bases to trimming and J lost 4 bases, with 12 bases between them. CDR3 sequence (DNA): TGTGCCAGCAGATCGGGACAATCCTATGGCTACACCTTC. This gives the protein CASRSGQSYGYTF.

This chain uses TRBV5-1 with TRBJ1-1; 9 nucleotides line up with TRBD1. Per the germline V gene, CDR1 is SGHRS and CDR2 is YFSETQ. The CDR3 totals 16 residues. The V gene end was trimmed by 4 bases and the J gene end by 4 bases; junction bases not matched to a gene: 11. The CDR3 sequence: CASSQPGQGLSTEAFF. CDR3 sequence (DNA): TGCGCCAGCAGCCAACCGGGACAGGGTCTCTCCACTGAAGCTTTCTTT.